This T cell receptor (beta chain) was recorded in a study of vaccination effects on CD4 cells after COVID-19. As to this clone: No antigen is known for it.

Assay: immunoSEQ multiplex PCR; the TCRdb copy retains only in-frame clones and omits some. The sample gives 40,000 to 45,000 clones, around two thirds of which show up once; under 10% is in the top ten. Following culture for around 10 days, CD4+ T cells were isolated. Vaccine administered to participants consisted of two doses of either BNT162b2 or mRNA-1273. Germline assignment: CDR1 SGHDT and CDR2 YYEEEE. Between the trimmed V and J ends, which lost 1 base and 3 bases, there was a span of 8 bases. This CDR3 has 13 amino acids. The TCR sequence derives from a human donor who received a COVID-19 vaccine. The chain is built from TRBV5-6 and TRBJ2-7, with D hard to call. The sample here was CD4+ T cells from PBMCs cultured without peptide, taken after COVID-19 vaccination. CDR3 sequence (DNA): TGTGCCAGCAGCTTGTTCGACGTCTACGAGCAGTACTTC. This gives the protein CASSLFDVYEQYF.